The source of this T cell receptor (beta chain) is a study of shared clonotypes between healthy human individuals. Germline assignment: CDR1 SGHDT and CDR2 YYEEEE. This CDR3 comprises 12 residues. V lost 2 bases to trimming and J lost 8 bases, with 10 bases between them. Study-level points and caveats: Rarefaction curves obtained for sorted subsets showed sequencing incomplete despite large depth. Generally, estimated richness proved larger in naive subsets than it did in memory subsets.

Turning to this clone: What it binds is unknown.

For sorted subsets, approximately 200 ng DNA per replicate equaled tens of thousands of T cell genomes. Libraries were prepared by immunoSEQ multiplex PCR; TCRdb keeps only in-frame clonotypes and omits some of them. The table includes 1,100,000 or so clones, approximately 78% detected once. The V and J genes are TRBV5-6 and TRBJ1-2; D is ambiguous. The source is a man aged 18 to 35 in good health. Some clones in this sample may be carry-over from other donors' samples. Input material: memory CD4+ T cells from PBMCs. Subset reported: CD45RA-negative fraction. The CDR3 loop is CASSFGLYGYTF. The CDR3, as DNA: TGTGCCAGCAGCTTTGGACTATACGGCTACACCTTC.